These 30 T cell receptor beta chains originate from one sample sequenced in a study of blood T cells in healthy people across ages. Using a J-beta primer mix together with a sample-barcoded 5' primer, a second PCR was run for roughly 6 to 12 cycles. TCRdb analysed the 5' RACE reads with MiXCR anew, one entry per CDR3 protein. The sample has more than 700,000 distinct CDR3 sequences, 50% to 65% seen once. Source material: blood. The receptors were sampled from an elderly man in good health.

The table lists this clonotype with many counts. The CDR3 DNA sequence: TGTGCCAGCAGCCCGGGGCGACTAACCGGGGAGCTGTTTTTT. Translated: CASSPGRLTGELFF. The chain has TRBV7-3 and TRBJ2-2; D may be TRBD1 or TRBD2 (5 bases each). CDR3 length: 14 amino acids. Germline CDR1 and CDR2: SGHTA and FQGTGA. V lost 5 bases, J lost 5 bases, and 12 bases lay in between.

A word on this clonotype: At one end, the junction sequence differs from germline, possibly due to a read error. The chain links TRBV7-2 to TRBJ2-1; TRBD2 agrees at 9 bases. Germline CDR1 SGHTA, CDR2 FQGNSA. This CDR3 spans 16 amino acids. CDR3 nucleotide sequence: TGTGCTAGCAGCAGTAGCGGGAGCAGGTCCTACAATGAGCAGTTCTTC. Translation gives CASSSSGSRSYNEQFF.

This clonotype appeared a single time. Written as DNA, the CDR3 is TGTGCCACCAGTGACCCGGGCAGGGGAGGGCAGTACTTC. It translates to CATSDPGRGGQYF. The chain couples TRBV24-1 to TRBJ2-4, with a weak D call TRBD2 (7 bases). V lost 4 bases and J lost 13, with 16 bases in between. Germline loops: CDR1 KGHDR, CDR2 SFDVKD. CDR3 length: 13 amino acids.

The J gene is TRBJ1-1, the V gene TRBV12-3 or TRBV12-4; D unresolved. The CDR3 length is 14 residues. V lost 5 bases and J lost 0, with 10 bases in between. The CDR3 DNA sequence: TGTGCCAGCAGTCCCAAGTCGGTGAACACTGAAGCTTTCTTT. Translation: CASSPKSVNTEAFF.

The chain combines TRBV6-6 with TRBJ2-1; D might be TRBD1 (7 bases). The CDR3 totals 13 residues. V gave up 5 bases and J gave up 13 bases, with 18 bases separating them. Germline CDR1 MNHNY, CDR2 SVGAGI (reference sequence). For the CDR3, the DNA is TGTGCCAGCAGTCTTCAGGGGGGAGAGACCCAGTTCTTC. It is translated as CASSLQGGETQFF.

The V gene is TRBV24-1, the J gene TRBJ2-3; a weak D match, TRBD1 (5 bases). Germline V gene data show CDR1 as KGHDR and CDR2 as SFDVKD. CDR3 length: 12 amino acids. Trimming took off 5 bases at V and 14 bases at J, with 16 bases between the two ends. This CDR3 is CATSADNRYAYF. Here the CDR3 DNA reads TGTGCCACCAGTGCGGACAACAGATACGCGTATTTT.

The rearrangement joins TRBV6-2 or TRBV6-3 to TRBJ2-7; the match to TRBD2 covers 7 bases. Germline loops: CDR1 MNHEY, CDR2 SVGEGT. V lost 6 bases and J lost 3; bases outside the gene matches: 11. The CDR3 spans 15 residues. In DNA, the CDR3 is TGTGCCAGCAGCCGCCCCGGGACTATAAGCTACGAGCAGTACTTC. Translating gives CASSRPGTISYEQYF.

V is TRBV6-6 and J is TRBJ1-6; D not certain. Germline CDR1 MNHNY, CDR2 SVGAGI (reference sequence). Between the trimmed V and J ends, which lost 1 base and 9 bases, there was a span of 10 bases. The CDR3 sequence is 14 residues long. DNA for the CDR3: TGTGCCAGCAGTTACTTTCCAGAAGGTTCACCCCTCCACTTT. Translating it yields CASSYFPEGSPLHF.

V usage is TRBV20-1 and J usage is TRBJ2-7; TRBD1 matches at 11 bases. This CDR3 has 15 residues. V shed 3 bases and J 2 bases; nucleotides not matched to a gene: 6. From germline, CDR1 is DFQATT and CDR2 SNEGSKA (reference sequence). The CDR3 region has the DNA TGCAGTGCTAGCCGGACAGGGGGCTACCCCTACGAGCAGTACTTC. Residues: CSASRTGGYPYEQYF.

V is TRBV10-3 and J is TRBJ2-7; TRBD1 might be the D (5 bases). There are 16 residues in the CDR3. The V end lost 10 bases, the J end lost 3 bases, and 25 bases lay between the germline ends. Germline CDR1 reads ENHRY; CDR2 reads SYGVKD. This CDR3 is CASRGQGEPWFYEQYF. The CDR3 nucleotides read TGTGCCAGTCGCGGACAAGGGGAACCCTGGTTCTACGAGCAGTACTTC.

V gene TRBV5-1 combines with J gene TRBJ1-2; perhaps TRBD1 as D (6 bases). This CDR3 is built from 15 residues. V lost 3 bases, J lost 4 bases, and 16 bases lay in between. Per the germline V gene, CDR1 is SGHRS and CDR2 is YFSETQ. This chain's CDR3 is CASSWGQGVPYGYTF. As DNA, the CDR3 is TGCGCCAGCAGCTGGGGACAAGGGGTCCCCTATGGCTACACCTTC.

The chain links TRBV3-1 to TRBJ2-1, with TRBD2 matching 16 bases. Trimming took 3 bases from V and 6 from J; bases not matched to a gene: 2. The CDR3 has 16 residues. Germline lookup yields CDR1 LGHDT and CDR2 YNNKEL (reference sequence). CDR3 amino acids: CASSQGLAGGLNEQFF. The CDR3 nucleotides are TGTGCCAGCAGCCAGGGACTAGCGGGAGGGCTCAATGAGCAGTTCTTC.

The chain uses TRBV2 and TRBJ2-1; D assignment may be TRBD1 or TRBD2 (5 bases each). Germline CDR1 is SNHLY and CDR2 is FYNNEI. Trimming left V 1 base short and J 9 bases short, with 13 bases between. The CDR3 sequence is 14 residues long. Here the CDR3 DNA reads TGTGCCAGCAGTGAAGGGGGGAAGGGGATTGAGCAGTTCTTC. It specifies CASSEGGKGIEQFF.

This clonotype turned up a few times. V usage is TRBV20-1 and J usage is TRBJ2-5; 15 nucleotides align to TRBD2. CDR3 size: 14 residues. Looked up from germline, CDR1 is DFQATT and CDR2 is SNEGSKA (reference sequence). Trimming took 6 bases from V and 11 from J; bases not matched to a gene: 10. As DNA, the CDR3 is TGCAGTGCCACCAGGACTAGCGGGAGGGGAGAGCAGTACTTC. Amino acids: CSATRTSGRGEQYF.

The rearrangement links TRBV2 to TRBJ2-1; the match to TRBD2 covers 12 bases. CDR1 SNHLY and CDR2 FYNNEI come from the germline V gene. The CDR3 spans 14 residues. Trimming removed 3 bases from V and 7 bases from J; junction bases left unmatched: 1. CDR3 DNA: TGTGCCAGCAGTGACCTAGCGGGGGGGAATGAGCAGTTCTTC. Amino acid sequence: CASSDLAGGNEQFF. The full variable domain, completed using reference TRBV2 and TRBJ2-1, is EPEVTQTPSHQVTQMGQEVILRCVPISNHLYFYWYRQILGQKVEFLVSFYNNEISEKSEIFDDQFSVERPDGSNFTLKIRSTKLEDSAMYFCASSDLAGGNEQFFGPGTRLTVL.

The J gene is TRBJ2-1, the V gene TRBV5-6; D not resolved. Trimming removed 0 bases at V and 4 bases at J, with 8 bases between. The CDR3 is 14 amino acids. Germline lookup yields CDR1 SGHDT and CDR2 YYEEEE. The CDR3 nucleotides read TGTGCCAGCAGCTTGGTTGGAGCTTACAATGAGCAGTTCTTC. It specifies CASSLVGAYNEQFF.

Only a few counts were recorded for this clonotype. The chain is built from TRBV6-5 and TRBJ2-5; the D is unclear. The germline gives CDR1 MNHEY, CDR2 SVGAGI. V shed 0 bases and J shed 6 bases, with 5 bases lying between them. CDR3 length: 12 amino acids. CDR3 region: CASSYSTQTQYF. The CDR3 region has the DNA TGTGCCAGCAGTTACTCGACGCAGACCCAGTACTTC.

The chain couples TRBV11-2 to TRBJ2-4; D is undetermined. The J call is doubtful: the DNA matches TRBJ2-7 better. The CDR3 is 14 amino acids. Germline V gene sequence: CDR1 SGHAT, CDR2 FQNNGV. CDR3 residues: CASSTRQARGEQYF. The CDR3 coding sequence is TGTGCCAGCAGCACAAGGCAGGCCCGCGGCGAGCAGTACTTC.

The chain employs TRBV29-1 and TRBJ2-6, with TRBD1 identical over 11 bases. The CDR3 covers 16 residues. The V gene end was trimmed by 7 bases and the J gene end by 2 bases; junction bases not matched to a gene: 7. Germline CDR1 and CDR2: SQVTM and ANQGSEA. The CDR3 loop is CSAGDRGKAGANVLTF. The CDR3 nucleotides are TGCAGCGCAGGGGACAGGGGGAAAGCTGGGGCCAACGTCCTGACTTTC.

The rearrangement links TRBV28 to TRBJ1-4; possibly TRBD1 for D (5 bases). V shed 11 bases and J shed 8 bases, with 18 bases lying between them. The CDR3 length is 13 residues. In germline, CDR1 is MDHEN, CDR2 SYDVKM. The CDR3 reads CAGKGGVNEKLFF. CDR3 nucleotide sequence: TGTGCCGGAAAAGGAGGGGTGAACGAAAAACTGTTTTTT.

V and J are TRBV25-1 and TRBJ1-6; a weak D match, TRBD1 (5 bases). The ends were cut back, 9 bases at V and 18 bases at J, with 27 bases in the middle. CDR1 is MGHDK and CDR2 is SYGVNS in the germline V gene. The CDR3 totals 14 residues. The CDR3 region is CASASSWIGAPPHF. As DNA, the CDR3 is TGTGCCAGTGCTTCGTCTTGGATCGGGGCACCTCCCCACTTT.

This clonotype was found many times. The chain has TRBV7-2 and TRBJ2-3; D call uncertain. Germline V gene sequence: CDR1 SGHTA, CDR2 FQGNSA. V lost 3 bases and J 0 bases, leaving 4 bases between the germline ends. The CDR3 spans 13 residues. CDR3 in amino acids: CASSFPSTDTQYF. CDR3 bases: TGTGCCAGCAGCTTTCCTAGCACAGATACGCAGTATTTT.

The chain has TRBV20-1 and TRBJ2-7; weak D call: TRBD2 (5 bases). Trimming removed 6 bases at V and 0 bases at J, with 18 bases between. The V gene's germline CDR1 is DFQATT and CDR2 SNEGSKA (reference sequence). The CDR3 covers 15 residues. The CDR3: CSALPSQISSYEQYF. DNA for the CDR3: TGCAGTGCGTTACCTAGCCAAATTAGCTCCTACGAGCAGTACTTC.

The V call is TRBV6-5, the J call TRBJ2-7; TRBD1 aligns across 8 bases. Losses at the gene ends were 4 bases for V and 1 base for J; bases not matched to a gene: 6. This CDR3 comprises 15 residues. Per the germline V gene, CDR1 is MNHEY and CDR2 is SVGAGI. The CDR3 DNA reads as TGTGCCAGCAGTTCCCTGACAGGGGAATCCTACGAGCAGTACTTC. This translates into CASSSLTGESYEQYF.

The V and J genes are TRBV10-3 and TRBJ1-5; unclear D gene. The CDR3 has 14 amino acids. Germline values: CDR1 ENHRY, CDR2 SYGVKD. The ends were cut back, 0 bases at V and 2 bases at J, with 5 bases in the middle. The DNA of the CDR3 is TGTGCCATCAGTGAGTCGCTCGGCAATCAGCCCCAGCATTTT. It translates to CAISESLGNQPQHF.

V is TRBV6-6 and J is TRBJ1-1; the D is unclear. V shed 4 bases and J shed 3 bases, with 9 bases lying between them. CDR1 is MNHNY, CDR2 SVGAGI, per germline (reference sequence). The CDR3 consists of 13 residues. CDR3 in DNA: TGTGCCAGCAGTTCTAAGGGTTACACTGAAGCTTTCTTT. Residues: CASSSKGYTEAFF.

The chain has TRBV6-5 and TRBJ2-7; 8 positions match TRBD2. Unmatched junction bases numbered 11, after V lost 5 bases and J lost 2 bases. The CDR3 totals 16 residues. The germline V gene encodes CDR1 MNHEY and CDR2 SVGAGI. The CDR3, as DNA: TGTGCCAGCAGTATCGGACTAAAGCGGGAGACCTACGAGCAGTACTTC. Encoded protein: CASSIGLKRETYEQYF.

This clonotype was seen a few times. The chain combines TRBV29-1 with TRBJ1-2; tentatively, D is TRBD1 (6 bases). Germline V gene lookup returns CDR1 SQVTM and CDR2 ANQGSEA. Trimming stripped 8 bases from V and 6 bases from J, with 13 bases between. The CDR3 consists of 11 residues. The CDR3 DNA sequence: TGCAGCTCGAGAACAGGGAATGGCTACACCTTC. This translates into CSSRTGNGYTF.

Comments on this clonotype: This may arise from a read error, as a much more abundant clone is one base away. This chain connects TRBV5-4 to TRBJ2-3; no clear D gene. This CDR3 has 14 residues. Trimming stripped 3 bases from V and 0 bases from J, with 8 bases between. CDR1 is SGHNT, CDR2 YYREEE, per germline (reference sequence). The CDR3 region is CASSSDPSTDTQYF. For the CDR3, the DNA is TGTGCCAGCAGCTCGGACCCTAGCACAGATACGCAGTATTTT.

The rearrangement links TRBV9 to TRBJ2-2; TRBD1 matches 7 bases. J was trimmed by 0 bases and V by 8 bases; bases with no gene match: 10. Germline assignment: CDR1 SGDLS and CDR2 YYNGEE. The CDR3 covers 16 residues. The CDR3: CASRPGGSSNTGELFF. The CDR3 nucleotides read TGTGCCAGTCGGCCAGGGGGAAGTTCGAACACCGGGGAGCTGTTTTTT.